This T cell receptor (beta chain) comes out of a study of regulatory T cells in long-lasting Graves disease. Combining iRepertoire HTBI primers with Arm-PCR of CDR3 regions, the authors built TCR beta libraries. One entry per CDR3 protein results from TCRdb running MiXCR on the multiplex PCR reads. The table lists 540,000 or so distinct CDR3 sequences, 13% of them singletons. Time point described: newly diagnosed GD, antithyroid drugs for less than 3 months. Following extraction of RNA from PBMCs, that RNA was used to make the TCR library. This clonotype has ten or more counts. Its antigen is as yet unknown. CDR1 and CDR2 from the germline V gene are MNHEY and SMNVEV (reference sequence). This CDR3 region has 16 residues. V trimming: 4 bases; J trimming: 1 base; junction bases outside the gene matches: 7. Findings and limits, study-wide: Patients whose Graves' disease persisted exhibited lower TCR diversity than those newly diagnosed.

These records were also assigned to another study, of T cells in Graves' hyperthyroidism and ophthalmopathy.

The TCR originated in a man younger than 40 with Graves disease. Sequencing was performed on peripheral blood mononuclear cells (PBMCs), taken at new diagnosis, from a patient treated with antithyroid drugs. V and J are TRBV27 and TRBJ1-3; 7 nucleotides align to TRBD1. The CDR3 loop is CASSSHRGASGNTIYF. The CDR3 nucleotides are TGTGCCAGCAGTTCCCACAGGGGTGCGTCTGGAAACACCATATATTTT.